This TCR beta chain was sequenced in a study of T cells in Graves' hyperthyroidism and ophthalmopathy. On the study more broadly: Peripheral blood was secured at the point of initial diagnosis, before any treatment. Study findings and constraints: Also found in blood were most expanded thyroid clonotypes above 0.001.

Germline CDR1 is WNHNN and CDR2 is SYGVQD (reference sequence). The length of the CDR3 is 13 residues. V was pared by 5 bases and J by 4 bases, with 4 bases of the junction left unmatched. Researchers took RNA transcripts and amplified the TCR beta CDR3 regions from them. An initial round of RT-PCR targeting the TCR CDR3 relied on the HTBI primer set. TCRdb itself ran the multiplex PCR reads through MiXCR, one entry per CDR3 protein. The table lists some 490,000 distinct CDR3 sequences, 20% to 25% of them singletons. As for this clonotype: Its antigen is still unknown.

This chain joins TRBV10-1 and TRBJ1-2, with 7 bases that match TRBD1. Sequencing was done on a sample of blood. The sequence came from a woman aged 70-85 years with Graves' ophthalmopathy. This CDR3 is CASSYDRAYGYTF. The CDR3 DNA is TGCGCCAGCAGTTACGACAGGGCCTATGGCTACACCTTC.